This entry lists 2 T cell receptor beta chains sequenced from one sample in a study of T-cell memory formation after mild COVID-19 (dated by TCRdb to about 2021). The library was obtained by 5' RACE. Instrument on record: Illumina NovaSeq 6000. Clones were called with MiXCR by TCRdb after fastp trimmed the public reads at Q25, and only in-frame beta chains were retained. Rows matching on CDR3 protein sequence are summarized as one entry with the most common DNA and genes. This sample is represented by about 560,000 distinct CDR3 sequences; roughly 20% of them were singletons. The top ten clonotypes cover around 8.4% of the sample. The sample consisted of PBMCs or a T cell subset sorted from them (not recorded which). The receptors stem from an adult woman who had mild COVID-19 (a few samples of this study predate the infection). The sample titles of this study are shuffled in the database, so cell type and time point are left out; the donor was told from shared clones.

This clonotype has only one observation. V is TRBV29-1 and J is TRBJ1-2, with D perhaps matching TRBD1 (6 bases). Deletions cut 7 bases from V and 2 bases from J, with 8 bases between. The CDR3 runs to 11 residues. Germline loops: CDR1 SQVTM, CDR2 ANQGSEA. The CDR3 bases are TGCAGCGCACAGGGCAACTATGGCTACACCTTC. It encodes CSAQGNYGYTF.

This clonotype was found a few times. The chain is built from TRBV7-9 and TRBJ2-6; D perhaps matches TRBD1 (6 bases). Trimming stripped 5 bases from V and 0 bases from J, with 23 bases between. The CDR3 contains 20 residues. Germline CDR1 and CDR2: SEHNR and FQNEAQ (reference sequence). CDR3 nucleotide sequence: TGTGCCAGCAGCCCACCGTTAGGGACAAACCCTTACTCTGGGGCCAACGTCCTGACTTTC. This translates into CASSPPLGTNPYSGANVLTF.